Listed here are 29 T cell receptor beta chains from one sample, sequenced in a study of shared clonotypes between healthy human individuals. The table came from immunoSEQ multiplex PCR; TCRdb's copy has only in-frame clones and leaves some out. The sample lists roughly 1,500,000 clones; approximately 98.5% were seen once. Material: naive CD4+ T cells sorted from blood. The subset was: CD45RA+ positively selected. These receptors were taken from a man between 25 and 39 years old in good health.

This clone was recorded once. J is TRBJ1-1 and V is TRBV19; TRBD1 matches at 8 bases. Germline V gene data show CDR1 as LNHDA and CDR2 as SQIVND (reference sequence). V lost 3 bases, J lost 11 bases, and 8 bases stayed unmatched. This CDR3 region has 13 residues. CDR3 loop: CASSMRTGFWAFF. The CDR3 DNA sequence: TGTGCCAGTAGTATGAGGACAGGGTTTTGGGCTTTCTTT.

The chain employs TRBV19 and TRBJ2-3; D may be TRBD1 (6 bases). V lost 3 bases and J lost 4, with 20 bases in between. The length of the CDR3 is 17 residues. In germline, CDR1 is LNHDA, CDR2 SQIVND (reference sequence). This chain's CDR3 is CASSIFGIGTPSDTQYF. CDR3 coding DNA: TGTGCCAGTAGTATTTTCGGGATCGGGACACCTTCAGATACGCAGTATTTT.

The chain joins TRBV5-1 to TRBJ1-2; D unclear. Trimming took 2 bases from V and 8 from J, leaving 13 bases between them. The CDR3 is 13 residues long. Germline lookup yields CDR1 SGHRS and CDR2 YFSETQ. The CDR3 nucleotides are TGCGCCAGCAGCTTAGCGGGCAACGAGGGCTACACCTTC. It translates to CASSLAGNEGYTF.

The CDR3 sequence: CASSFIPRQGQLNTQYF. CDR3 DNA: TGTGCCAGCAGTTTTATTCCACGACAGGGTCAATTGAATACGCAGTATTTT. V and J are TRBV27 and TRBJ2-3; 7 nucleotides agree with TRBD1. J gave up 7 bases and V 3 bases, and 16 bases lay outside the gene matches. This CDR3 spans 17 amino acids. Germline lookup yields CDR1 MNHEY and CDR2 SMNVEV (reference sequence).

This clone was seen once. The chain employs TRBV29-1 and TRBJ2-3, with TRBD1 matching 7 bases. Germline V gene lookup returns CDR1 SQVTM and CDR2 ANQGSEA. The V segment lost 7 bases and the J segment 4 bases; nucleotides outside the gene matches: 8. There are 13 residues in the CDR3. The CDR3 region has the DNA TGCAGCGCCTGGACAGGAGAAGCAGATACGCAGTATTTT. Its protein is CSAWTGEADTQYF.

Worth noting for this clone: In the same sample, other DNA sequences code for this CDR3. The CDR3: CASSLGQTTYEQYF. The CDR3 nucleotides are TGCGCCAGCAGCTTGGGGCAGACCACCTACGAGCAGTACTTC. V and J are TRBV5-1 and TRBJ2-7; no definite D call. Per germline, CDR1 SGHRS and CDR2 YFSETQ. CDR3 length: 14 amino acids. V was clipped by 0 bases and J by 2 bases, with 9 bases between them.

This rearrangement joins TRBV19 to TRBJ1-1, with a tentative D call TRBD1 (5 bases). There are 15 residues in the CDR3. Deletions cut 5 bases from V and 4 bases from J, with 17 bases between. Germline V CDR1 and CDR2: LNHDA, SQIVND (reference sequence). In DNA, the CDR3 is TGTGCCAGTAGTTCACATGGGGGGGTCAGCACTGAAGCTTTCTTT. This encodes CASSSHGGVSTEAFF.

As for this clone: Other DNA sequences in this sample translate to the same CDR3. The chain links TRBV11-2 to TRBJ1-4; D is unresolved. Germline values: CDR1 SGHAT, CDR2 FQNNGV. The length of the CDR3 is 13 residues. V gave up 0 bases and J gave up 5 bases, with 4 bases separating them. The CDR3 region has the DNA TGTGCCAGCAGCTTAGACAGAAATGAAAAACTGTTTTTT. It encodes CASSLDRNEKLFF.

The J gene is TRBJ2-3, the V gene TRBV5-1; D is unresolved. The V gene lost 7 bases and the J gene lost 4 bases, with 13 bases spanning the gap. The CDR3 is made up of 13 amino acids. Germline CDR1 SGHRS, CDR2 YFSETQ. Here the CDR3 reads CASAVLIADTQYF. The CDR3 nucleotides are TGCGCCAGCGCAGTACTAATTGCAGATACGCAGTATTTT.

J is TRBJ1-2 and V is TRBV28, with D unresolved. The CDR3 contains 12 residues. CDR1 is MDHEN, CDR2 SYDVKM, per germline. The ends were cut back, 4 bases at V and 2 bases at J, with 5 bases in the middle. CDR3 in amino acids: CASSSPNYGYTF. For the CDR3, the DNA is TGTGCCAGCAGTTCCCCCAACTATGGCTACACCTTC.

This clone was observed a single time. The chain is built from TRBV9 and TRBJ2-1, with D unclear. The CDR3 is 14 amino acids. Germline CDR1 reads SGDLS; CDR2 reads YYNGEE. The ends were cut back, 0 bases at V and 6 bases at J, with 10 bases in the middle. The DNA for the CDR3 is TGTGCCAGCAGCGTAGTGGCCAGTCTCAATGAGCAGTTCTTC. It codes for CASSVVASLNEQFF.

V is TRBV11-2 and J is TRBJ2-1; D is possibly TRBD2 (6 bases). The V gene's germline CDR1 is SGHAT and CDR2 FQNNGV. The CDR3 is 13 amino acids. Trimming pared 8 bases from V and 10 bases from J, leaving 18 bases between. CDR3 DNA sequence: TGTGCCAGCCAAAGCCAGGCGGGGCAAGAGCAGTTCTTC. Translating it yields CASQSQAGQEQFF.

V is TRBV27 and J is TRBJ1-2, with D perhaps matching TRBD1 (5 bases). Germline lookup yields CDR1 MNHEY and CDR2 SMNVEV (reference sequence). The CDR3 contains 14 residues. Trimming pared 5 bases from V and 4 bases from J, leaving 14 bases between. CDR3 residues: CASSGAGFRYGYTF. As DNA, the CDR3 is TGTGCCAGCAGTGGGGCAGGGTTTCGCTATGGCTACACCTTC.

The chain employs TRBV7-9 and TRBJ2-1; D unresolved. The CDR3 runs 15 residues. V lost 3 bases and J lost 2, with 11 bases in between. Germline V gene data show CDR1 as SEHNR and CDR2 as FQNEAQ (reference sequence). The DNA for the CDR3 is TGTGCCAGCAGCTTGGCTGTGGGTACCTACAATGAGCAGTTCTTC. Encoded protein: CASSLAVGTYNEQFF.

The chain uses TRBV7-8 and TRBJ2-7; D may match TRBD1 or TRBD2 (5 bases each). The CDR3 spans 13 residues. Trimming removed 4 bases at V and 6 bases at J, with 13 bases between. Germline V gene sequence: CDR1 SGHVS, CDR2 FQNEAQ. The CDR3 protein is CASSYKPGTEQYF. CDR3 DNA sequence: TGTGCCAGCAGCTACAAGCCTGGGACCGAGCAGTACTTC.

In the case of this clone: Other nucleotide sequences from this sample produce the same CDR3. The J gene is TRBJ1-5, the V gene TRBV6-5; no firm D call. V lost 0 bases and J lost 1, with 7 bases in between. The germline V gene has CDR1 MNHEY and CDR2 SVGAGI. The CDR3 consists of 15 residues. The DNA for the CDR3 is TGTGCCAGCAGTTACTCTGTGGGAAGCAATCAGCCCCAGCATTTT. Translating it yields CASSYSVGSNQPQHF.

The rearrangement uses TRBV18 and TRBJ2-2, with D possibly being TRBD1 or TRBD2 (5 bases each). Between the trimmed V and J ends, which lost 3 bases and 3 bases, there was a span of 11 bases. The CDR3 is made up of 15 amino acids. Germline V gene lookup returns CDR1 KGHSH and CDR2 LQKENI. The CDR3 DNA reads as TGTGCCAGCTCACCGCGGCTGGGGGACACCGGGGAGCTGTTTTTT. Protein product: CASSPRLGDTGELFF.

As to this clone: Other DNA sequences in the same sample also yield this CDR3. The rearrangement uses TRBV30 and TRBJ2-7; D is unresolved. This CDR3 contains 12 residues. Germline V lookup: CDR1 GTSNPN, CDR2 SVGIG (reference sequence). Trimming cost V 1 base and J 3 bases, with 7 bases left between them. The chain's CDR3 is CAWSGALYEQYF. The CDR3 coding sequence is TGTGCCTGGAGTGGCGCGCTCTACGAGCAGTACTTC.

The chain carries TRBV7-2 and TRBJ2-2; D remains ambiguous. The CDR3 totals 12 residues. From germline, CDR1 is SGHTA and CDR2 FQGNSA. V lost 5 bases to trimming and J lost 8 bases, with 9 bases between them. The CDR3 protein is CASSPDKGELFF. CDR3 nucleotide sequence: TGTGCCAGCAGCCCTGATAAGGGGGAGCTGTTTTTT.

This clone was detected once. CDR3 nucleotides: TGTGCCACCAGCAGAGTGAGGGGTCAGAACACCGGGGAGCTGTTTTTT. Its protein is CATSRVRGQNTGELFF. The chain employs TRBV15 and TRBJ2-2; D may match TRBD1 or TRBD2 (5 bases each). Germline V gene sequence: CDR1 LNHNV, CDR2 YYDKDF (reference sequence). Trimming left V 1 base short and J 1 base short, with 10 bases between. This CDR3 is built from 16 residues.

The genes are TRBV28 and TRBJ2-7; D is possibly TRBD2 (5 bases). The CDR3 runs 11 residues. Germline loops: CDR1 MDHEN, CDR2 SYDVKM. V shed 7 bases and J shed 3 bases, with 7 bases lying between them. Written as DNA, the CDR3 is TGTGCCAGCAATGAGGGCTACGAGCAGTACTTC. It yields the protein CASNEGYEQYF.

The chain joins TRBV5-1 to TRBJ1-2; D ambiguous. CDR3 size: 14 residues. In germline, CDR1 is SGHRS, CDR2 YFSETQ. V was trimmed by 0 bases and J by 7 bases, leaving 13 bases between them. CDR3 bases: TGCGCCAGCAGCTTGGTGGGGATTCGTGGTGGCTACACCTTC. Its protein is CASSLVGIRGGYTF.

J is TRBJ2-7 and V is TRBV9, with a weak D call TRBD2 (6 bases). This CDR3 spans 13 amino acids. V lost 2 bases and J lost 5, with 11 bases in between. Germline CDR1 is SGDLS and CDR2 is YYNGEE. The CDR3 reads CASSVGLINEQYF. The CDR3 region has the DNA TGTGCCAGCAGCGTGGGACTTATTAACGAGCAGTACTTC.

The V and J genes are TRBV5-4 and TRBJ2-1; 7 nucleotides agree with TRBD2. Germline V gives CDR1 SGHNT, CDR2 YYREEE (reference sequence). Germline trimming cut 5 bases from V and 3 bases from J; bases unmatched to any gene: 8. The CDR3 contains 15 residues. CDR3 nucleotide sequence: TGTGCCAGCAGGCATCCGACTAGCAGCTACAATGAGCAGTTCTTC. Translated, it gives CASRHPTSSYNEQFF. Combining the CDR3 with reference TRBV5-4 and TRBJ2-1 gives the whole variable domain ETGVTQSPTHLIKTRGQQVTLRCSSQSGHNTVSWYQQALGQGPQFIFQYYREEENGRGNFPPRFSGLQFPNYSSELNVNALELDDSALYLCASRHPTSSYNEQFFGPGTRLTVL.

The chain links TRBV7-2 to TRBJ2-3, with 8 bases that match TRBD2. The CDR3 is made up of 16 amino acids. After removal of 4 bases from V and 0 bases from J, the junction contained 6 bases not matched to a gene. Germline V gene data show CDR1 as SGHTA and CDR2 as FQGNSA. CDR3 DNA: TGTGCCAGCAGCTCGAATAGCGGGAAGAGCACAGATACGCAGTATTTT. Translated: CASSSNSGKSTDTQYF.

This chain joins TRBV28 and TRBJ1-5; D is undetermined. Trimming removed 5 bases from V and 2 bases from J, with 13 bases in between. Germline V CDR1 and CDR2: MDHEN, SYDVKM. The length of the CDR3 is 15 residues. CDR3 amino acids: CASSLRRPGNQPQHF. The CDR3 bases are TGTGCCAGCAGTCTTCGCAGACCGGGCAATCAGCCCCAGCATTTT.

This chain uses TRBV5-6 with TRBJ2-7; 12 bases fit TRBD2. The CDR3 has 16 amino acids. Trimming at V came to 4 bases and at J to 5 bases, leaving 10 bases not matched to a gene. Germline V gene sequence: CDR1 SGHDT, CDR2 YYEEEE. This CDR3 is CASSLYLAGGAHEQYF. CDR3 DNA sequence: TGTGCCAGCAGCCTATATCTAGCGGGAGGGGCCCACGAGCAGTACTTC. The whole variable domain, remainder taken from reference TRBV5-6 and TRBJ2-7, is DAGVTQSPTHLIKTRGQQVTLRCSPKSGHDTVSWYQQALGQGPQFIFQYYEEEERQRGNFPDRFSGHQFPNYSSELNVNALLLGDSALYLCASSLYLAGGAHEQYFGPGTRLTVT.

The chain links TRBV11-2 to TRBJ2-1; 12 positions agree with TRBD2. The trim removed 5 bases at V and 5 bases at J, leaving 7 bases unmatched. The CDR3 length is 16 residues. The germline gives CDR1 SGHAT, CDR2 FQNNGV. This CDR3 reads CASSPPGLAGHNEQFF. The CDR3 DNA is TGTGCCAGCAGCCCCCCGGGACTAGCGGGTCACAATGAGCAGTTCTTC.

This chain connects TRBV5-1 to TRBJ2-7, with TRBD2 matching 8 bases. Germline CDR1 SGHRS, CDR2 YFSETQ. The CDR3 totals 15 residues. J lost 2 bases, V lost 4 bases, and 8 bases had no gene match. The CDR3 spells CASSQRAGAPYEQYF. The CDR3 region has the DNA TGCGCCAGCAGCCAACGAGCGGGAGCTCCCTACGAGCAGTACTTC.